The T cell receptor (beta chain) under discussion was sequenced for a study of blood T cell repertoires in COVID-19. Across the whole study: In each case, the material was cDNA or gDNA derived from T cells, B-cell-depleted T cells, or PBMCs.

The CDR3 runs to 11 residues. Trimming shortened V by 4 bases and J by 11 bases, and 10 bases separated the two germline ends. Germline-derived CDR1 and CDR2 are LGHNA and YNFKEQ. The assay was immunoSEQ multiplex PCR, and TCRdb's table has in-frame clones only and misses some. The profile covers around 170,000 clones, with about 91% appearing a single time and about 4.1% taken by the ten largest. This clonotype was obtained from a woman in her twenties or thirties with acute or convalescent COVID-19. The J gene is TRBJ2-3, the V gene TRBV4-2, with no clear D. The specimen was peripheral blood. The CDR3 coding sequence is TGTGCCAGCAGCCCGGAGTACGGGCAGTATTTT. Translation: CASSPEYGQYF.